The rows below give T cell receptor beta chains drawn from one sample of a study of cytomegalovirus exposure and HLA in healthy donors. The protocol was immunoSEQ multiplex PCR, while the TCRdb copy is restricted to in-frame clones and leaves out a portion. The data hold under 250,000 clones, with roughly nine tenths observed a single time. Material for sequencing was PBMCs. All receptors derive from a man aged 18 to 35 in good health and CMV-seropositive. The CDR3 runs from the conserved cysteine through the conserved F or W. The order of the fields is J gene, V gene, D gene, clone size, CDR3 protein, CDR3 DNA. A D gene is named only where the DNA matches it firmly. The size of a clone is reported for some rows only, either as once, few or many, or as a class for expanded clones.

TRBJ2-3,TRBV28,-,-,CASRRTDTQYF,TGTGCCAGCAGGCGCACAGATACGCAGTATTTT
TRBJ2-7,TRBV28,-,few,CASSGDGIGEQYF,TGTGCCAGCAGTGGCGACGGGATCGGAGAGCAGTACTTC
TRBJ1-2,TRBV30,-,-,CAWSPNNYGYTF,TGTGCCTGGAGTCCGAATAACTATGGCTACACCTTC
TRBJ2-2,TRBV27,-,-,CASSLGPIAGELFF,TGTGCCAGCAGTTTAGGGCCAATAGCCGGGGAGCTGTTTTTT
TRBJ2-3,TRBV27,TRBD1,-,CASSLLDRASTDTQYF,TGTGCCAGCAGTTTATTGGACAGGGCTAGCACAGATACGCAGTATTTT
TRBJ2-7,TRBV7-9,TRBD2,-,CASSRGLAGLDGEQYF,TGTGCCAGCAGCCGCGGACTAGCGGGACTTGATGGCGAGCAGTACTTC
TRBJ2-1,TRBV27,-,-,CASREPRSAQNEQFF,TGTGCCAGCAGAGAGCCTAGGTCTGCCCAGAATGAGCAGTTCTTC
TRBJ2-1,TRBV2,TRBD1,-,CASPRDRGSNEQFF,TGTGCCAGTCCCCGGGACAGGGGGTCCAATGAGCAGTTCTTC
TRBJ2-2,TRBV6-5,-,-,CASSYGYWDTGELFF,TGTGCCAGCAGTTACGGCTACTGGGACACCGGGGAGCTGTTTTTT
TRBJ2-7,TRBV9,TRBD2,-,CASSPGLAGGAYEQYF,TGTGCCAGCAGCCCAGGACTAGCGGGAGGGGCCTACGAGCAGTACTTC
TRBJ1-2,TRBV5-4,-,-,CASSLDPDSNYGYTF,TGTGCCAGCAGCTTGGATCCGGACAGTAACTATGGCTACACCTTC
TRBJ1-2,TRBV7-7,-,-,CASSPLPPSPSGGYTF,TGTGCCAGCAGCCCCCTCCCTCCGTCTCCTTCGGGTGGCTACACCTTC
TRBJ1-2,TRBV14,TRBD1,-,CASSPQGQGRGYGYTF,TGTGCCAGCAGCCCCCAGGGACAGGGCAGAGGCTATGGCTACACCTTC
TRBJ2-1,TRBV5-4,TRBD2,-,CASSRGGSGAYNEQFF,TGTGCCAGCAGCCGGGGGGGTAGCGGGGCCTACAATGAGCAGTTCTTC
TRBJ2-7,TRBV11-3,-,-,CASSLVTQGEQYF,TGTGCCAGCAGCTTAGTCACGCAGGGCGAGCAGTACTTC
TRBJ1-4,TRBV30,-,-,CAWSGTAGEKLFF,TGTGCCTGGAGTGGTACAGCTGGAGAAAAACTGTTTTTT
TRBJ1-3,TRBV2,-,-,CASTGQGGGNTIYF,TGTGCCAGCACTGGGCAGGGAGGAGGAAACACCATATATTTT
TRBJ2-1,TRBV5-6,TRBD2,-,CASSTKAGGSLYNEQFF,TGTGCCAGCAGTACCAAAGCGGGAGGAAGTTTATACAATGAGCAGTTCTTC
TRBJ1-1,TRBV30,TRBD1,-,CAWSVTGTGTEAFF,TGTGCCTGGAGTGTCACCGGGACAGGGACTGAAGCTTTCTTT
TRBJ2-1,TRBV9,-,-,CASSVALRNNEQFF,TGTGCCAGCAGCGTAGCTTTAAGGAACAATGAGCAGTTCTTC
TRBJ2-1,TRBV6-5,-,-,CASGARLAVLKQFF,TGTGCCAGCGGTGCGAGGCTAGCTGTCCTCAAGCAGTTCTTC
TRBJ2-2,TRBV19,-,-,CASTTQASANTGELFF,TGTGCCAGTACCACTCAGGCTAGCGCGAACACCGGGGAGCTGTTTTTT
TRBJ2-7,TRBV5-1,TRBD1,-,CASSLDRGPYEQYF,TGCGCCAGCAGCTTGGACAGGGGGCCCTACGAGCAGTACTTC
TRBJ1-1,TRBV5-1,-,-,CASSLAPPTGTEAFF,TGCGCCAGCAGCTTGGCCCCTCCGACTGGTACTGAAGCTTTCTTT
TRBJ1-1,TRBV6-1,TRBD1,once,CASSEQGAYTEAFF,TGTGCCAGCAGTGAACAGGGGGCTTACACTGAAGCTTTCTTT
TRBJ1-1,TRBV5-4,-,-,CASTIDRTEAFF,TGTGCCAGCACCATCGACAGGACTGAAGCTTTCTTT
TRBJ1-1,TRBV29-1,-,-,CSVVRPRNTEAFF,TGCAGCGTTGTTCGACCCCGGAACACTGAAGCTTTCTTT
TRBJ2-1,TRBV5-4,-,-,CASSFSGPYNEQFF,TGTGCCAGCAGCTTCTCTGGTCCCTACAATGAGCAGTTCTTC
TRBJ2-7,TRBV4-2,TRBD2,few,CASSQDPSGNSYEQYF,TGTGCCAGCAGCCAAGACCCAAGCGGGAATTCCTACGAGCAGTACTTC
TRBJ2-2,TRBV5-1,-,-,CASSLGTMNTGELFF,TGCGCCAGCAGCCTGGGGACAATGAACACCGGGGAGCTGTTTTTT
TRBJ2-1,TRBV20-1,-,-,CSARRATEQFF,TGCAGTGCTAGACGAGCGACTGAGCAGTTCTTC
TRBJ2-2,TRBV5-1,-,-,CASSFRLGGNTGELFF,TGCGCCAGCAGCTTCCGATTGGGCGGGAACACCGGGGAGCTGTTTTTT
TRBJ1-2,TRBV11-2,-,-,CASSGGDTIHYGYTF,TGTGCCAGCAGCGGGGGAGACACGATTCACTATGGCTACACCTTC
TRBJ2-3,TRBV4-3,TRBD2,-,CASSGIAGGPSDTQYF,TGCGCCAGCAGCGGAATAGCGGGAGGGCCTTCAGATACGCAGTATTTT
TRBJ1-2,TRBV7-9,TRBD1,-,CASSLDRGNYYGYTF,TGTGCCAGCAGCTTAGACAGGGGGAATTACTATGGCTACACCTTC
TRBJ2-3,TRBV29-1,-,-,CSERDTGSATQYF,TGCAGCGAGAGGGACACGGGTTCAGCTACGCAGTATTTT
TRBJ2-1,TRBV14,TRBD2,-,CASSSRLAVWDEQFF,TGTGCCAGCAGCTCGAGACTAGCGGTGTGGGATGAGCAGTTCTTC
TRBJ2-2,TRBV4-2,TRBD2,-,CASSASGRASTGELFF,TGTGCCAGCAGCGCTAGCGGGAGGGCCTCGACCGGGGAGCTGTTTTTT
TRBJ2-5,TRBV5-1,TRBD2,-,CASMLAGVRETQYF,TGCGCCAGCATGCTAGCGGGAGTCCGGGAGACCCAGTACTTC
TRBJ2-3,TRBV5-1,TRBD2,-,CASSFSGRAGDTQYF,TGCGCCAGCAGCTTTAGCGGGAGGGCCGGGGATACGCAGTATTTT
TRBJ1-1,TRBV10-3,-,-,CAISDLDMNTEAFF,TGTGCCATCAGTGACTTGGACATGAACACTGAAGCTTTCTTT
TRBJ2-7,TRBV6-1,-,-,CASRAEFYEQYF,TGTGCCTCCCGAGCGGAGTTCTACGAGCAGTACTTC
TRBJ2-2,TRBV5-4,-,-,CASSLAGGARTGELFF,TGTGCCAGCAGCTTGGCCGGAGGGGCCAGGACCGGGGAGCTGTTTTTT
TRBJ2-7,TRBV14,TRBD2,-,CASSPRDYPYEQYF,TGTGCCAGCAGCCCCAGGGACTACCCCTACGAGCAGTACTTC
TRBJ1-2,TRBV4-1,-,-,CASRLRGGAYYGYTF,TGCGCCAGTAGACTCCGAGGGGGAGCGTACTATGGCTACACCTTC
TRBJ1-1,TRBV5-1,-,-,CASSRSVGTPRSGEAFF,TGCGCCAGCAGTCGTAGCGTAGGGACGCCTAGGTCCGGTGAAGCTTTCTTT
TRBJ2-7,TRBV18,-,few,CASSYGRLTYEQYF,TGTGCCAGCTCATACGGACGGCTAACCTACGAGCAGTACTTC